This T cell receptor (beta chain) was recorded in a study of CD8+ T cells in alopecia areata (dated by TCRdb to the late 2010s). Regarding the study in general: Treated patients were enrolled in an open-label pilot trial of oral tofacitinib at 5 to 10 mg twice daily for moderate-to-severe alopecia areata. Tofacitinib was administered for 6 to 18 months, and 6 months of follow-up off drug were then conducted to assess delayed response and recurrence. The study used high-throughput TCRbeta sequencing to examine T cell clonal expansion in alopecia areata, in both the C3H/HeJ mouse model and human patients. Human TCRbeta sequencing covered scalp tissue and sorted CD4+ and CD8+ peripheral blood T cells from patchy and totalis/universalis alopecia areata patients and healthy controls. Patients on tofacitinib were biopsied at baseline and after 4 and 24 weeks of treatment, and several of the patients also had a later scalp biopsy. Scalp clonality was compared among normal scalp (n=4), patchy alopecia areata scalp (n=8), and alopecia totalis/universalis scalp (n=8). The RNA source kit depended on sample type: the PAXgene miRNA kit for fixed scalp, the miRNeasy kit for PBMCs, and the RNeasy kit for mouse skin. TCRbeta CDR3 regions were amplified by immunoSEQ multiplex PCR with 35 Vbeta forward and 13 Jbeta reverse primers.

Explained via the paper, the time point label denotes: baseline before oral tofacitinib. From alopecia areata patients, peripheral blood was collected along with lesional scalp punch biopsies. PBMCs were separated by density centrifugation and stained for CD3, CD4 and CD8, after which CD4+ and CD8+ T cells were sorted on a FACSAria. Turning to this clone: It has no known antigen specificity. The record has no base qualities; no much larger clone is one base away.

The paper's findings and limits, for the study overall: Resident alphabeta T cells in normal human skin are also sequenced, complicating scalp TCR repertoire analysis, unlike mouse skin dominated by gammadelta T cells. Compared with normal scalp, lesional scalp, particularly in alopecia totalis/universalis, had higher clonality and more expanded CD8+ clones, which suggests antigenic drive. Shared TCR sequences between patients were less evident than in mice, which may be partly attributable to HLA diversity in the patient population.

Library preparation employed the immunoSEQ multiplex PCR assay. RNA was extracted from all samples and reverse transcribed into cDNA as template for TCR sequencing. SuperScript III was used to make first-strand cDNA, primed with a 2:1 mix of oligo-dT and random hexamers. A synthetic immune receptor repertoire was used to gauge amplification bias, and whatever bias remained was removed computationally. Processing in the source paper ran as follows. Raw reads were preprocessed for error removal, and CDR3 was defined according to IMGT conventions as running from the conserved cysteine to phenylalanine. To get clonality, Shannon entropy was normalized by log2 of the number of productive unique TCRs and the result was subtracted from 1. Whether each scalp clone was CD4 or CD8 was inferred by checking scalp TCRbeta sequences against the CD4 and CD8 repertoires from sorted blood. TCRdb holds this immuneACCESS table with in-frame rearrangements only. Some clones are missing; in checked studies, unresolved V genes explain under half, and the rest has no known cause. D and trimming come from the DNA, and the V and J calls and clone size come from that table. The table for this sample lists under 300,000 clones; roughly two thirds of them were counted only once. Around 1.2% of the sample belongs to the ten largest clones.

This clonotype was obtained from a human donor with alopecia areata. This specimen consisted of CD4+ T cells sorted from blood, obtained at week 0.

The DNA reads TGTGCCAGCAGTTCCGACAGGGGTGAAGGAACGGGGGAGCTGTTTTTT. The resulting protein is CASSSDRGEGTGELFF. The V and J segments used are TRBV13 and TRBJ2-2, and 8 junctional nucleotides match TRBD1. Relative to germline, V is missing 6 bases and J is missing 8 bases, with 14 bases of the junction outside any gene match. From cysteine to phenylalanine, the CDR3 is 16 amino acids long. The kept DNA is CDR3 alone, 48 bases in frame from the first base. CDR1 and CDR2, per the germline V gene (reference sequence), are PRHDT and FYEKMQ.